This T cell receptor (beta chain) was retrieved from a study of blood T cell repertoires in COVID-19. For the study at large: PBMCs, B-cell-depleted T cells, or T cells provided the cDNA or gDNA that made up the material.

Original handling: Reference gene primer amplification gave nucleated cell count estimates. Only in-frame clones appear in the TCRdb table, and some are missing; sequencing was by immunoSEQ multiplex PCR. V and J calls and clone size are given by that table; D and trimming were obtained from the DNA. The profile shows more than 250,000 clones, more than 75% of them singletons. The age range of participants was about 18 to 89 years, with residence in about two dozen US areas. Trimming stripped 1 base from V and 5 bases from J, with 9 bases between. Germline assignment: CDR1 SGDLS and CDR2 YYNGEE. This CDR3 comprises 13 residues.

The chain combines TRBV9 with TRBJ2-5, with a weak D call TRBD2 (6 bases). The source material was PBMCs or T cells enriched from blood (not recorded which). The origin of this receptor is a woman in her 30s who had recovered from COVID-19. The CDR3 nucleotides are TGTGCCAGCAGCGTAAGAAGCGGGGAGACCCAGTACTTC. This translates into CASSVRSGETQYF.